This T cell receptor (beta chain) was recorded in a study of T cell responses to AZD1222 COVID-19 vaccine. The study, taken as a whole, reports: In a largely white British group with more females than males, clonal diversity was possibly underestimated. Baseline testing showed seropositivity in only a handful of AZD1222 recipients.

This CDR3 region has 15 residues. Germline V gene lookup returns CDR1 SEHNR and CDR2 FQNEAQ (reference sequence). V was clipped by 1 base and J by 1 base, with 10 bases between them. With regard to this clone: Its antigen is undetermined.

Both about-4-week and about-12-week second-dose recipients were combined. Libraries were prepared by immunoSEQ multiplex PCR; TCRdb keeps only in-frame clonotypes and omits some of them. The sample carries 150,000 to 200,000 clones, 90% to 95% recorded once. The V and J genes are TRBV7-9 and TRBJ2-5; D may be TRBD1 (6 bases). The receptor was derived from an adult who received the AZD1222 COVID-19 vaccine. The source was peripheral blood, collected 28 days after the second AZD1222 dose. The CDR3 is CASSLGLTGQETQYF. CDR3 bases: TGTGCCAGCAGCTTAGGGTTGACAGGCCAAGAGACCCAGTACTTC.